This TCR beta chain was found in a study of OX40 agonist ivuxolimab in advanced cancers. Study-level information: Patients undergoing dose escalation presented with hepatocellular carcinoma, melanoma, renal cell or head and neck cancer. Participants averaged 60 years of age (range roughly 23 to 80) and were approximately 81% male.

Study-level results: Also present in some nonresponders was a low level of normalized T-cell clonal expansion.

Notes on this clone: Antigen unknown.

This CDR3 comprises 14 residues. V lost 3 bases and J 2 bases, leaving 9 bases between the germline ends. Germline-derived CDR1 and CDR2 are SGHAT and FQNNGV. Clones were sequenced by immunoSEQ multiplex PCR, and TCRdb holds only the in-frame ones, with some missing. The repertoire has 65,000 to 85,000 clones, about 90% of them found once; the top ten carry about 9.1%. The chain carries TRBV11-2 and TRBJ2-3, with TRBD2 as a possible D gene (5 bases). Sequenced here: CD4+ or CD8+ T cells sorted from blood, sampled in a trial of the OX40 agonist ivuxolimab. This TCR was recovered from an adult with an advanced solid tumor such as melanoma, head and neck, liver or kidney cancer. The CDR3 DNA reads as TGTGCCAGCAGCTTTGGACTCCTCACAGATACGCAGTATTTT. It specifies CASSFGLLTDTQYF.